The rows below give T cell receptor beta chains drawn from one sample of a study of blood T cell repertoires in COVID-19. This table comes from immunoSEQ multiplex PCR, and its TCRdb copy is limited to in-frame clones, with some not included. The sample lists hundreds of thousands of clones, about 83% seen once, with approximately 5% in the top ten. Sequenced sample: PBMCs or T cells enriched from blood (not recorded which). Source of these receptors: a woman between 45 and 60 years old who had been exposed to COVID-19. Both conserved end residues are trimmed from each CDR3. The D gene is left open where the match is weak. Not all rows give a size; the values are once, few, many and, for expanded clones, a class.

D	size	V	CDR3
-	-	TRBV7-9	ASSFEAGLRGEKLF
-	-	TRBV10-2	ASSGVGDEQY
TRBD1	-	TRBV28	ASTSDRGIYEQY
-	-	TRBV12-3/TRBV12-4	ASSLSDTEAF
TRBD1	-	TRBV5-4	ASSLGDSYGYT
-	-	TRBV5-5	ASSLFWRPSNTEAF
TRBD1	-	TRBV6-5	ASRGQGLNQPQH
-	-	TRBV19	ASSISGRGLTEAF
TRBD1	-	TRBV2	ASSVLAGGGTDTQY
TRBD1	once	TRBV25-1	ASSEYGRGRLETQY
TRBD2	-	TRBV19	ASSSTSGDKTQY
-	-	TRBV19	ASIMGVSGNTIY
-	-	TRBV9	ASSGGTSGELF
TRBD1	-	TRBV4-1	ASSQEQGAMNTGELF
-	-	TRBV11-2	ASSSVAAGEQY
-	-	TRBV27	ASTAGRDTQY
-	-	TRBV24-1	ATSDPGVPSNQPQH
TRBD1	-	TRBV28	ASSPRTGLYEQY
-	-	TRBV19	ASKRPAGDEQF
-	-	TRBV19	ASGAGYQPQH
TRBD1	-	TRBV4-1	ASSQGEDRGYGYT
TRBD2	few	TRBV18	ASSPAGGSSYNEQF
-	-	TRBV30	AWSAGARYGYT
TRBD1	-	TRBV6-1	ASSDRRQGDNEQF
-	-	TRBV14	ASSRGGTYEQY
TRBD1	-	TRBV2	ASGQDVYEQY
TRBD2	once	TRBV7-6	ASSQEPGLALNHEQY
-	-	TRBV7-2	ASSPSGGAAEAF
TRBD2	-	TRBV7-8	ASSSHLLPSGGDHTGELF
TRBD2	-	TRBV11-3	ASSLGTSGSTDTQY
TRBD1	-	TRBV9	ASSVTGVDGNTIY
-	once	TRBV10-2	ASSETGEAF
TRBD2	-	TRBV28	ASSTAPGLASNEQF
-	-	TRBV6-5	ASSSQTINTEAF
-	-	TRBV20-1	SALSNEQF
TRBD2	many	TRBV2	ASRDPGLAGGPLQETQY
TRBD2	-	TRBV4-2	ASSHPAGGTNRGEQY
-	-	TRBV19	ASSMGTNQPQH
-	-	TRBV5-4	ASGQGPANYGYT
TRBD2	-	TRBV7-6	ASSPLAGGTDTQY
-	-	TRBV10-1	ASSPRGLRTDEQY
-	-	TRBV24-1	ATSDSRDRRRYGYT
-	-	TRBV5-4	ASSLDRDNYGYT
TRBD2	once	TRBV15	ATRLAGLADTQY
TRBD1	-	TRBV18	ASSHGQGEGNEKLF
-	-	TRBV3-1/TRBV3-2	ASSQVNNSPLH
-	-	TRBV29-1	SALFVSGLSYEQY
-	once	TRBV10-3	ATTGNTGELF
-	-	TRBV12-3/TRBV12-4	ASSTISEAELF
TRBD1	-	TRBV30	AWRRTGLNEQY
-	-	TRBV29-1	SVPGGTGQSSYNEQF
TRBD1	-	TRBV7-9	ASSHPGGNTEAF